The sequence of this T cell receptor (beta chain) was determined in a study of T-cell reconstitution after alpha-beta-depleted transplantation in children. Notes on the study in general: At the one-year point after transplant, T-cell counts and TCRbeta diversity were found to come mostly from T cells that had been newly produced.

Trimming cost V 1 base and J 4 bases; bases outside gene matches: 2. The CDR3 has 16 amino acids. Germline CDR1 and CDR2: SGHRS and YFSETQ. This clonotype has at least ten counts. Its specificity is unknown. Unique molecular identifiers were used in preparing the TCRbeta library. TCRdb reprocessed the PCR reads via MiXCR and lists one record per CDR3 protein. The sample consists of fewer than 750,000 distinct CDR3 sequences, 27% of them appearing once. J is TRBJ2-3 and V is TRBV5-1; 14 nucleotides line up with TRBD2. This sequence was found in a boy under two years old with Wiskott-Aldrich syndrome, due to receive a stem cell transplant. The starting material was PBMCs, obtained before TCRalphabeta/CD19-depleted stem cell transplant. The CDR3 coding sequence is TGCGCCAGCAGCTTGCGGGGACTAGCGGGAGCAGATACGCAGTATTTT. Translated: CASSLRGLAGADTQYF.